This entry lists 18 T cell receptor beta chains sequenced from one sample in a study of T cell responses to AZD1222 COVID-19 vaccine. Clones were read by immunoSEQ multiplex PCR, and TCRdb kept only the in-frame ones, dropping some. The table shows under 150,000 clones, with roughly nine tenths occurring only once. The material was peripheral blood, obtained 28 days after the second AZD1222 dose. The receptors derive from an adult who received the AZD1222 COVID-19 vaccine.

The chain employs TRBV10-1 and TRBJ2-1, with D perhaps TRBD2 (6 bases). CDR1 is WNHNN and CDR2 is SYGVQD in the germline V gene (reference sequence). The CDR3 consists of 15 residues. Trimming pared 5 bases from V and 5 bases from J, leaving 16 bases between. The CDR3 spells CASSSPGSGDNEQFF. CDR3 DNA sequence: TGCGCCAGCAGTTCGCCCGGGTCGGGAGACAATGAGCAGTTCTTC.

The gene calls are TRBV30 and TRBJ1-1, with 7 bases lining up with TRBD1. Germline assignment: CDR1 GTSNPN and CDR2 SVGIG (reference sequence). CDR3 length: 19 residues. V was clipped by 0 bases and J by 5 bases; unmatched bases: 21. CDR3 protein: CAWSVGVRGGLSKRTEAFF. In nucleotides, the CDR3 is TGTGCCTGGAGTGTAGGGGTCAGAGGGGGCCTCTCAAAAAGGACTGAAGCTTTCTTT.

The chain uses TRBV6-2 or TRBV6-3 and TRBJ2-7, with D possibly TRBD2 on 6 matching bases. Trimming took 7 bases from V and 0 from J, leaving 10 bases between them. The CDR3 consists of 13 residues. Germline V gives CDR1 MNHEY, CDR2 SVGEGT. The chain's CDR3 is CASNPSVSYEQYF. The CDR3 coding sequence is TGTGCCAGCAACCCTAGCGTCTCCTACGAGCAGTACTTC.

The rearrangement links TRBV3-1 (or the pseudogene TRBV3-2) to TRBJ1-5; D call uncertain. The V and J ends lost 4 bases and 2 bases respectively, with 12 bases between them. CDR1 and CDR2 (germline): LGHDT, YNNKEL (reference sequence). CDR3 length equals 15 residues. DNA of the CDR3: TGTGCCAGCAGCCCCCTCTACTCAGGCAATCAGCCCCAGCATTTT. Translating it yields CASSPLYSGNQPQHF.

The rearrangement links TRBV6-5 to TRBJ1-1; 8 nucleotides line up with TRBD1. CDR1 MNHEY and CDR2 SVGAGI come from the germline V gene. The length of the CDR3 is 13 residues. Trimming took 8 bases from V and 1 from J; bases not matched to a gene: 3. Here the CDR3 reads CASWDRRNTEAFF. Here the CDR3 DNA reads TGTGCCAGCTGGGACAGGCGGAACACTGAAGCTTTCTTT.

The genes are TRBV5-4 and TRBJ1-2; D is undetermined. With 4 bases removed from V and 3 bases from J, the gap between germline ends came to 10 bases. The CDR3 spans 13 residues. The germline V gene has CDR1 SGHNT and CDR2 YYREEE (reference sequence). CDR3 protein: CASSATADYGYTF. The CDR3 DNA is TGTGCCAGCAGCGCCACAGCAGACTATGGCTACACCTTC.

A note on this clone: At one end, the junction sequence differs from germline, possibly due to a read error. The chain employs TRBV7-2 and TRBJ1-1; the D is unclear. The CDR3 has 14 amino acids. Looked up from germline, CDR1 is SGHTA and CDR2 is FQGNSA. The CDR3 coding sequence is TGTGCCAGCAGCCTAGCCAGGATGAACACTGAAGCTTTCTTT. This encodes CASSLARMNTEAFF. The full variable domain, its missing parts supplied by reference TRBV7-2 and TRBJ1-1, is GAGVSQSPSNKVTEKGKDVELRCDPISGHTALYWYRQSLGQGLEFLIYFQGNSAPDKSGLPSDRFSAERTGGSVSTLTIQRTQQEDSAVYLCASSLARMNTEAFFGQGTRLTVV.

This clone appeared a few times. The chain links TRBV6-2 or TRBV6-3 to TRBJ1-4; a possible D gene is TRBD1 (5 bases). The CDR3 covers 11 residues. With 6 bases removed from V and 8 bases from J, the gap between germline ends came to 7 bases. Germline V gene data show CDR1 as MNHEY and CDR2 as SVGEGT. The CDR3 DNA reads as TGTGCCAGCAGCTGGGGGGAAAAACTGTTTTTT. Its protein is CASSWGEKLFF.

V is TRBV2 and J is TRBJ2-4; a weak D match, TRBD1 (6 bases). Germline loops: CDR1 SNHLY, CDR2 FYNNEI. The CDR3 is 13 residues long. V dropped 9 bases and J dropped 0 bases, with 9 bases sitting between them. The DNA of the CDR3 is TGTGCCAGAACACAGGGAGCCAAAAACATTCAGTACTTC. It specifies CARTQGAKNIQYF.

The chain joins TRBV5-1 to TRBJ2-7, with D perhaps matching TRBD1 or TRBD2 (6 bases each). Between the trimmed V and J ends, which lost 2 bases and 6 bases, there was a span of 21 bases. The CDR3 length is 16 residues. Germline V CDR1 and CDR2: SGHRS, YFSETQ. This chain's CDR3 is CASSLGGLIQGGEQYF. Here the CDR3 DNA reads TGCGCCAGCAGCTTAGGGGGGTTGATACAGGGAGGCGAGCAGTACTTC.

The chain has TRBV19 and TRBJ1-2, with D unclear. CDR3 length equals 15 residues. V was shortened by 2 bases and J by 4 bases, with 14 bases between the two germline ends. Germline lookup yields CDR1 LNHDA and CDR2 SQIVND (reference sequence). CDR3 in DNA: TGTGCCAGTAGTATATCCGTGGATGTGGTCTATGGCTACACCTTC. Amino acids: CASSISVDVVYGYTF. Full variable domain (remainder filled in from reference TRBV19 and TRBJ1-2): DGGITQSPKYLFRKEGQNVTLSCEQNLNHDAMYWYRQDPGQGLRLIYYSQIVNDFQKGDIAEGYSVSREKKESFPLTVTSAQKNPTAFYLCASSISVDVVYGYTFGSGTRLTVV.

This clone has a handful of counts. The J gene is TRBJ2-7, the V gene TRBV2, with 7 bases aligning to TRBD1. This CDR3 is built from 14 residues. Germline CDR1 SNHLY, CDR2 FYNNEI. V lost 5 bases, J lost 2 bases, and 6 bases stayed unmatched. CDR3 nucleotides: TGTGCCAGCAGTAAGAAGACAGGGCCCTACGAGCAGTACTTC. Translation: CASSKKTGPYEQYF. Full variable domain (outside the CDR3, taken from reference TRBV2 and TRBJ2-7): EPEVTQTPSHQVTQMGQEVILRCVPISNHLYFYWYRQILGQKVEFLVSFYNNEISEKSEIFDDQFSVERPDGSNFTLKIRSTKLEDSAMYFCASSKKTGPYEQYFGPGTRLTVT.

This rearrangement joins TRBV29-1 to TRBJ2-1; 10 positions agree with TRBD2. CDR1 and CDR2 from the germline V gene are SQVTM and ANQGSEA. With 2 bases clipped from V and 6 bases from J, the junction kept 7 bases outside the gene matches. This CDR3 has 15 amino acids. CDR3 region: CSVEMGVAGGNEQFF. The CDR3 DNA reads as TGCAGCGTTGAAATGGGGGTAGCGGGAGGCAATGAGCAGTTCTTC.

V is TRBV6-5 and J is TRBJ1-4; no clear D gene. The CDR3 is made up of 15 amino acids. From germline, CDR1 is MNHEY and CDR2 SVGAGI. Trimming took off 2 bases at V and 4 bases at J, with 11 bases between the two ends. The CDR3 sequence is CASSYSTRSNEKLFF. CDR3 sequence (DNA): TGTGCCAGCAGTTACAGTACCAGAAGTAATGAAAAACTGTTTTTT.

CDR3 sequence reads: CASSLTSFTNEQFF. CDR3 DNA sequence: TGTGCCAGCAGCTTGACTAGTTTTACAAATGAGCAGTTCTTC. The V and J genes are TRBV7-2 and TRBJ2-1, with a weak D call TRBD2 (6 bases). The CDR3 totals 14 residues. In germline, CDR1 is SGHTA, CDR2 FQGNSA. The V end was cut by 3 bases, the J end by 7 bases, with 13 bases between.

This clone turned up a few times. CDR3 region: CASSLKGGTEAFF. The CDR3 coding sequence is TGTGCCAGCAGCCTGAAAGGAGGGACTGAAGCTTTCTTT. This chain connects TRBV6-5 to TRBJ1-1; D is undetermined. Germline CDR1 reads MNHEY; CDR2 reads SVGAGI. The CDR3 spans 13 residues. The ends were cut back, 6 bases at V and 5 bases at J, with 13 bases in the middle.

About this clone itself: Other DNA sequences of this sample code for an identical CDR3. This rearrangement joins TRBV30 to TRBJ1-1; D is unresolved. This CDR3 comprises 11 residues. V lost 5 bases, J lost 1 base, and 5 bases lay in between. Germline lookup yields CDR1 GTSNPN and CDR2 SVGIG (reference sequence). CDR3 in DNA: TGTGCCTGGGGCCGGAACACTGAAGCTTTCTTT. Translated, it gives CAWGRNTEAFF.

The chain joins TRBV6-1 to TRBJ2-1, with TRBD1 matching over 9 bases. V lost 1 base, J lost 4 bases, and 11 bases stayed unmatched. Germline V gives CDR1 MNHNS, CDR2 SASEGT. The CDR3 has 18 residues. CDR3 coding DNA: TGTGCCAGCAGTGAAGGTCTACGGGGGACAGGGTGGTACAATGAGCAGTTCTTC. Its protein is CASSEGLRGTGWYNEQFF.